Below, 31 T cell receptor beta chains from the same sample are listed, as sequenced in a study of cytomegalovirus exposure and HLA in healthy donors. Primers: 60 Vbeta forward and 13 Jbeta reverse. TCRdb's table, derived via immunoSEQ multiplex PCR, lists solely in-frame clones and lacks some. The table lists fewer than 85,000 clones, with under 4% in the top ten. The sequencing input was PBMCs. These receptors were taken from a female donor in good health and CMV-seropositive.

The genes are TRBV28 and TRBJ2-3, with unresolved D. This CDR3 has 14 amino acids. With 6 bases removed from V and 4 bases from J, the gap between germline ends came to 14 bases. CDR1 and CDR2 from the germline V gene are MDHEN and SYDVKM. The DNA for the CDR3 is TGTGCCAGCAGGTCGATATGGCACGCAGATACGCAGTATTTT. The encoded protein is CASRSIWHADTQYF. Full variable domain (rest looked up from reference TRBV28 and TRBJ2-3): DVKVTQSSRYLVKRTGEKVFLECVQDMDHENMFWYRQDPGLGLRLIYFSYDVKMKEKGDIPEGYSVSREKKERFSLILESASTNQTSMYLCASRSIWHADTQYFGPGTRLTVL.

Concerning this clone: This is likely a read error, given that the CDR3 carries no conserved phenylalanine or tryptophan at its end. The chain links TRBV6-5 to TRBJ1-2; TRBD1 matches at 8 bases. V trimming: 2 bases; J trimming: 4 bases; junction bases outside the gene matches: 9. The CDR3 is made up of 16 amino acids. In germline, CDR1 is MNHEY, CDR2 SVGAGI. This CDR3 is CASSYQQGARVYGYTL. The DNA of the CDR3 is TGTGCCAGCAGTTACCAGCAGGGGGCGCGGGTCTATGGCTACACCCTC.

The J gene is TRBJ2-7, the V gene TRBV5-1; the match to TRBD2 covers 11 bases. Germline values: CDR1 SGHRS, CDR2 YFSETQ. CDR3 length: 15 residues. V lost 4 bases and J lost 8; bases outside the gene matches: 11. CDR3 region: CASSPSGGPLTQQYF. In DNA, the CDR3 is TGCGCCAGCAGCCCTAGCGGGGGGCCCCTTACGCAGCAGTACTTC.

The V and J genes are TRBV18 and TRBJ2-7; TRBD1 matches at 7 bases. With V trimmed by 5 bases and J by 3 bases, 10 bases remained unmatched. The CDR3 contains 15 residues. Germline CDR1 KGHSH, CDR2 LQKENI. This chain's CDR3 is CASSGPRDRIYEQYF. DNA of the CDR3: TGTGCCAGCTCAGGACCTCGGGACAGAATCTACGAGCAGTACTTC.

The chain couples TRBV29-1 to TRBJ1-1; 10 positions match TRBD1. The V and J ends lost 5 bases and 4 bases, in that order; junction bases with no gene match: 4. The CDR3 sequence is 13 residues long. In germline, CDR1 is SQVTM, CDR2 ANQGSEA. In DNA form, the CDR3 reads TGCAGCGTTCTGGACAGGGGGAGCACTGAAGCTTTCTTT. It codes for CSVLDRGSTEAFF.

This chain joins TRBV11-2 and TRBJ2-7; 8 bases align to TRBD1. Trimming at V came to 5 bases and at J to 1 base, leaving 7 bases not matched to a gene. The CDR3 length is 15 residues. Germline assignment: CDR1 SGHAT and CDR2 FQNNGV. The CDR3 DNA is TGTGCCAGCAGCGAATACCGGGACAGGTCCTACGAGCAGTACTTC. It yields the protein CASSEYRDRSYEQYF.

The CDR3 coding sequence is TGTGCCAGCAGTTTACCTAGCGCGCCCTACAATGAGCAGTTCTTC. This codes for CASSLPSAPYNEQFF. This chain joins TRBV28 and TRBJ2-1; TRBD2 is a possible D gene (6 bases). The CDR3 covers 15 residues. The germline V gene has CDR1 MDHEN and CDR2 SYDVKM. V was clipped by 2 bases and J by 2 bases, with 10 bases between them. Full variable domain (outside the CDR3, taken from reference TRBV28 and TRBJ2-1): DVKVTQSSRYLVKRTGEKVFLECVQDMDHENMFWYRQDPGLGLRLIYFSYDVKMKEKGDIPEGYSVSREKKERFSLILESASTNQTSMYLCASSLPSAPYNEQFFGPGTRLTVL.

The CDR3 here is CSAGSYGYTF. Here the CDR3 DNA reads TGCAGTGCCGGTTCATACGGCTACACCTTC. V and J are TRBV20-1 and TRBJ1-2; D not certain. Germline CDR1 reads DFQATT; CDR2 reads SNEGSKA (reference sequence). V lost 6 bases to trimming and J lost 8 bases, with 10 bases between them. This CDR3 spans 10 amino acids.

This sequence joins TRBV11-2 and TRBJ2-2; 14 bases map to TRBD2. This CDR3 has 17 amino acids. With V trimmed by 5 bases and J by 2 bases, 4 bases remained unmatched. Germline CDR1 is SGHAT and CDR2 is FQNNGV. For the CDR3, the DNA is TGTGCCAGCAGCCCGACTAGCGGGAGGGTTAACACCGGGGAGCTGTTTTTT. Amino acid sequence: CASSPTSGRVNTGELFF.

The rearrangement links TRBV5-1 to TRBJ1-1; 7 bases agree with TRBD1. J was trimmed by 0 bases and V by 0 bases; bases with no gene match: 2. The CDR3 is made up of 15 amino acids. The germline V gene encodes CDR1 SGHRS and CDR2 YFSETQ. The CDR3 DNA follows: TGCGCCAGCAGCTTGGAAGGGGGCATGAACACTGAAGCTTTCTTT. Encoded protein: CASSLEGGMNTEAFF.

J is TRBJ2-7 and V is TRBV28, with 9 positions matching TRBD1. V lost 2 bases and J lost 6; bases outside the gene matches: 5. There are 14 residues in the CDR3. Per the germline V gene, CDR1 is MDHEN and CDR2 is SYDVKM. The CDR3 sequence: CASSLGTGLIEQYF. CDR3 sequence (DNA): TGTGCCAGCAGTTTAGGGACAGGGCTTATCGAGCAGTACTTC.

The chain is built from TRBV5-5 and TRBJ1-5; D is undetermined. This CDR3 comprises 14 residues. The germline V gene has CDR1 SGHKS and CDR2 YYEKEE (reference sequence). The V end lost 0 bases, the J end lost 6 bases, and 10 bases lay between the germline ends. CDR3 in amino acids: CASSLVETSQPQHF. CDR3 nucleotides: TGTGCCAGCAGCTTGGTAGAAACTAGTCAGCCCCAGCATTTT.

The chain is built from TRBV18 and TRBJ2-7; 8 bases are shared with TRBD1. The CDR3 length is 15 residues. The V segment lost 2 bases and the J segment 1 base; nucleotides outside the gene matches: 4. Germline V gene data show CDR1 as KGHSH and CDR2 as LQKENI. In nucleotides, the CDR3 is TGTGCCAGCTCACCAGCGGGGACAGGATCCTACGAGCAGTACTTC. Translating gives CASSPAGTGSYEQYF.

The chain couples TRBV29-1 to TRBJ2-7; D may be TRBD1 (5 bases). The germline V gene has CDR1 SQVTM and CDR2 ANQGSEA. The CDR3 extends over 14 amino acids. V was pared by 6 bases and J by 2 bases, with 17 bases between. The CDR3 reads CSVKRQLTAYEQYF. As DNA, the CDR3 is TGCAGCGTGAAACGACAGTTAACGGCCTACGAGCAGTACTTC.

This chain links TRBV6-6 with TRBJ1-2; possible D gene TRBD1, 6 bases. Germline V gene data show CDR1 as MNHNY and CDR2 as SVGAGI (reference sequence). The germline V and J ends were trimmed by 0 bases and 0 bases, with 8 bases remaining between them. This CDR3 comprises 15 residues. This chain's CDR3 is CASSYSTGPNYGYTF. The CDR3 coding sequence is TGTGCCAGCAGTTACTCGACAGGCCCTAACTATGGCTACACCTTC.

This chain connects TRBV6-5 to TRBJ2-3; the D gene is possibly TRBD2 (5 bases). Germline CDR1 is MNHEY and CDR2 is SVGAGI. V dropped 0 bases and J dropped 3 bases, with 13 bases sitting between them. This CDR3 comprises 16 residues. Here the CDR3 reads CASSYSGITGTDTQYF. In DNA, the CDR3 is TGTGCCAGCAGTTACTCTGGTATTACGGGGACAGATACGCAGTATTTT.

This chain connects TRBV10-3 to TRBJ2-1; D perhaps matches TRBD2 (6 bases). This CDR3 contains 16 residues. The germline CDR1 and CDR2 sequences are ENHRY and SYGVKD. Trimming removed 9 bases from V and 0 bases from J, with 18 bases in between. For the CDR3, the DNA is TGTGCCATAAAGCCCTCCCGGGGGAGCTCCTACAATGAGCAGTTCTTC. Translating it yields CAIKPSRGSSYNEQFF.

In regard to this clone: The sample contains more than one DNA sequence encoding this CDR3. The chain joins TRBV18 to TRBJ2-7, with D maybe TRBD1 (6 bases). V was pared by 0 bases and J by 2 bases, with 11 bases between. The CDR3 consists of 15 residues. The germline gives CDR1 KGHSH, CDR2 LQKENI. CDR3 sequence reads: CASSPPRTATYEQYF. The CDR3 DNA reads as TGTGCCAGCTCACCACCCCGGACAGCTACCTACGAGCAGTACTTC.

This chain joins TRBV15 and TRBJ2-7; 7 nucleotides match TRBD1. CDR1 and CDR2 (germline): LNHNV, YYDKDF (reference sequence). The CDR3 consists of 14 residues. Trimming took 3 bases from V and 2 from J; bases not matched to a gene: 4. The CDR3 region is CATSSRQGAYEQYF. The CDR3 nucleotides read TGTGCCACCAGCAGTAGACAGGGTGCCTACGAGCAGTACTTC.

The chain links TRBV6-5 to TRBJ2-2, with D maybe TRBD2 (6 bases). Germline V gene data show CDR1 as MNHEY and CDR2 as SVGAGI. The CDR3 is 16 amino acids. V lost 0 bases and J lost 0, with 8 bases in between. CDR3 nucleotide sequence: TGTGCCAGCAGTTACTCCGGGACTTCGAACACCGGGGAGCTGTTTTTT. Translation gives CASSYSGTSNTGELFF.

The chain has TRBV18 and TRBJ1-4; D call uncertain. This CDR3 spans 17 amino acids. The V gene lost 4 bases and the J gene lost 1 base, with 16 bases spanning the gap. CDR1 KGHSH and CDR2 LQKENI come from the germline V gene. CDR3 protein: CASSLQLPGGTNEKLFF. CDR3 nucleotides: TGTGCCAGCTCACTACAACTACCGGGAGGAACTAATGAAAAACTGTTTTTT.

The chain carries TRBV2 and TRBJ1-5, with a tentative D call TRBD1 (6 bases). The CDR3 extends over 14 amino acids. Germline assignment: CDR1 SNHLY and CDR2 FYNNEI. V lost 7 bases and J lost 1, with 11 bases in between. The CDR3 reads CASNGQGSNQPQHF. CDR3 DNA sequence: TGTGCCAGCAATGGGCAGGGGAGCAATCAGCCCCAGCATTTT.

The chain is built from TRBV28 and TRBJ1-2; D may be TRBD1 (6 bases). The V and J ends lost 6 bases and 0 bases respectively, with 14 bases between them. The germline CDR1 and CDR2 sequences are MDHEN and SYDVKM. The length of the CDR3 is 15 residues. CDR3 protein: CASSTPAGANYGYTF. DNA of the CDR3: TGTGCCAGCAGCACCCCCGCAGGGGCTAACTATGGCTACACCTTC.

The chain employs TRBV9 and TRBJ2-1, with D uncertain. Trimming removed 0 bases at V and 0 bases at J, with 7 bases between. The CDR3 is 15 residues long. Per germline, CDR1 SGDLS and CDR2 YYNGEE. CDR3: CASSVVPSSYNEQFF. As DNA, the CDR3 is TGTGCCAGCAGCGTAGTTCCCAGCTCCTACAATGAGCAGTTCTTC.

This chain uses TRBV28 with TRBJ1-5; 9 bases map to TRBD1. The V gene end was trimmed by 6 bases and the J gene end by 2 bases; junction bases not matched to a gene: 8. The CDR3 covers 16 residues. The germline V gene has CDR1 MDHEN and CDR2 SYDVKM. Here the CDR3 DNA reads TGTGCCAGCAGACGCCCAGACAGGGGGGGCAATCAGCCCCAGCATTTT. Translating gives CASRRPDRGGNQPQHF. The whole variable domain, remainder taken from reference TRBV28 and TRBJ1-5, is DVKVTQSSRYLVKRTGEKVFLECVQDMDHENMFWYRQDPGLGLRLIYFSYDVKMKEKGDIPEGYSVSREKKERFSLILESASTNQTSMYLCASRRPDRGGNQPQHFGDGTRLSIL.

This chain uses TRBV7-2 with TRBJ2-3, with TRBD2 matching 8 bases. Trimming took 5 bases from V and 4 from J; bases not matched to a gene: 14. This CDR3 has 17 residues. Germline-derived CDR1 and CDR2 are SGHTA and FQGNSA. CDR3 sequence (DNA): TGTGCCAGCAGCCCGGCCGGACTAGCTGGAGGATCAGATACGCAGTATTTT. It translates to CASSPAGLAGGSDTQYF.

The CDR3 region is CAISPNTDTQYF. Written as DNA, the CDR3 is TGTGCCATCAGCCCCAATACAGATACGCAGTATTTT. The rearrangement joins TRBV10-3 to TRBJ2-3; the D is unclear. The CDR3 spans 12 residues. Germline loops: CDR1 ENHRY, CDR2 SYGVKD. Trimming removed 6 bases at V and 3 bases at J, with 7 bases between.

The chain links TRBV10-2 to TRBJ2-5; D gene ambiguous. V lost 8 bases and J 1 base, leaving 8 bases between the germline ends. The CDR3 consists of 12 residues. The germline gives CDR1 WSHSY, CDR2 SAAADI. DNA of the CDR3: TGCGCCAGCGGGCTGCCCCAAGAGACCCAGTACTTC. Translating it yields CASGLPQETQYF.

The chain recombines TRBV5-1 with TRBJ2-1, with 8 bases matching TRBD1. The CDR3 contains 15 residues. Germline V lookup: CDR1 SGHRS, CDR2 YFSETQ. The V segment lost 2 bases and the J segment 6 bases; nucleotides outside the gene matches: 7. The CDR3 sequence: CASSFAGGFTNEQFF. The CDR3 nucleotides are TGCGCCAGCAGCTTTGCAGGGGGCTTCACCAATGAGCAGTTCTTC.

The chain links TRBV20-1 to TRBJ2-2; 7 nucleotides agree with TRBD1. The germline gives CDR1 DFQATT, CDR2 SNEGSKA (reference sequence). The length of the CDR3 is 10 residues. CDR3 amino acids: CRGQTGELFF. As DNA, the CDR3 is TGCAGGGGACAGACCGGGGAGCTGTTTTTT.

The rearrangement joins TRBV7-6 to TRBJ2-2; 9 bases align to TRBD1. Germline loops: CDR1 SGHVS, CDR2 FNYEAQ. With 5 bases clipped from V and 3 bases from J, the junction kept 4 bases outside the gene matches. The CDR3 consists of 15 residues. CDR3 loop: CASSPRQGDTGELFF. The CDR3 bases are TGTGCCAGCAGCCCCAGACAGGGGGACACCGGGGAGCTGTTTTTT.